This is a list of T cell receptor beta chains from one sample in a study of CD8 T cells in Susac syndrome. Each CDR3 protein is one row after TCRdb ran MiXCR on the immunoSEQ multiplex PCR reads. The profile shows 100,000 or so distinct CDR3 sequences, approximately 91% of them singletons. Sequences were obtained from CD4+ T cells from PBMCs. These receptors were obtained from a human donor in good health. Both conserved end residues are part of each CDR3. A D gene is named only where the DNA matches it firmly. The size field is filled for only some rows; it gives once, few, many or a size class.

size	D	V	J	length	DNA	CDR3
.	.	TRBV4-2	TRBJ1-4	15	TGTGCCAGCAGCCAAGACTGGGGGCAGGATGAAAAACTGTTTTTT	CASSQDWGQDEKLFF
.	TRBD2	TRBV3-1	TRBJ2-1	16	TGTGCCAGCAGCCGCCAGGGAACTAGCGGGACCAATGAGCAGTTCTTC	CASSRQGTSGTNEQFF
once	TRBD1	TRBV6-6	TRBJ2-3	15	TGTGCCAGCAGCGACAGGGGCCGGAGCACAGATACGCAGTATTTT	CASSDRGRSTDTQYF
once	TRBD2	TRBV6-5	TRBJ2-1	14	TGTGCCGCTCGTCGACTAGCGGGAGGGGATGAGCAGTTCTTC	CAARRLAGGDEQFF
.	.	TRBV19	TRBJ1-6	14	TGTGCCAGTGAAGCGGAGAACTATAATTCACCCCTCCACTTT	CASEAENYNSPLHF
.	.	TRBV28	TRBJ2-3	18	TGTGCCAGCAGTTGGTCCCTCGGGACGCCGAGGGGTGCAGATACGCAGTATTTT	CASSWSLGTPRGADTQYF
.	.	TRBV5-1	TRBJ2-1	17	TGCGCCAGCAGCTTGAGGGTCGCGGGGGCTCCCTACAATGAGCAGTTCTTC	CASSLRVAGAPYNEQFF
.	.	TRBV7-2	TRBJ2-5	12	TGTGCCAGCAGCCCGGACCAGCAGACCCAGTACTTC	CASSPDQQTQYF
.	.	TRBV11-2	TRBJ2-2	17	TGTGCCAGCAGCCCCCAGGCGGGCGTGCGGAACACCGGGGAGCTGTTTTTT	CASSPQAGVRNTGELFF
.	.	TRBV19	TRBJ2-6	17	TGTGCCAGTAGTCAAACCGGGGCCACGGCTGGGGCCAACGTCCTGACTTTC	CASSQTGATAGANVLTF
.	.	TRBV29-1	TRBJ2-1	13	TGCAGCGTTGGGACGCCGGGGGTCAATGAGCAGTTCTTC	CSVGTPGVNEQFF
.	TRBD1	TRBV9	TRBJ1-1	16	TGTGCCAGCAGCGTAGGACAGGGGAGTTATAACCTTGAAGCTTTCTTT	CASSVGQGSYNLEAFF
.	TRBD1	TRBV29-1	TRBJ2-3	15	TGCAGCGTTCACGCTGGAACAGGGGGCACAGATACGCAGTATTTT	CSVHAGTGGTDTQYF
.	.	TRBV7-9	TRBJ2-7	14	TGTGCCAGCAGCGAGGCAGGGTCCGTCTACGAGCAGTACTTC	CASSEAGSVYEQYF
.	TRBD2	TRBV12-3/TRBV12-4	TRBJ2-2	23	TGTGCCAGCAGCCCCCCCCATCTATCAGTGTGGCTAGCGGATTCGCGGGGCACCGGGGAGCTGTTTTTT	CASSPPHLSVWLADSRGTGELFF
.	.	TRBV7-2	TRBJ2-3	15	TGTGCCAGCAGCTCAAATACAGGGACCGGGGATACGCAGTATTTT	CASSSNTGTGDTQYF
.	TRBD2	TRBV4-3	TRBJ2-3	17	TGCGCCAGCAGCCAAGCCGTAGCGGGAGGGGGGACAGATACGCAGTATTTT	CASSQAVAGGGTDTQYF
.	TRBD1	TRBV5-1	TRBJ2-7	14	TGCGCCAGCAGCTTGGAGGACAGGGGCGTAGAGCAGTACTTC	CASSLEDRGVEQYF
.	TRBD1	TRBV20-1	TRBJ1-1	14	TGCAGTGCTAGATTGGGACAGACGAACACTGAAGCTTTCTTT	CSARLGQTNTEAFF
.	TRBD2	TRBV9	TRBJ2-3	15	TGTGCCAGCAGCATTAGCGGGGTCAGCACAGATACGCAGTATTTT	CASSISGVSTDTQYF
.	.	TRBV7-9	TRBJ1-2	13	TGTGCCAGCAGGTACAGGGAATTAAGTGGCTACACCTTC	CASRYRELSGYTF
.	TRBD1	TRBV10-3	TRBJ2-6	17	TGTGCCATCAGTGGGGGACAGGGGCGCTCTGGGGCCAACGTCCTGACTTTC	CAISGGQGRSGANVLTF
.	.	TRBV28	TRBJ1-1	14	TGTGCCAGCAGCCCTCAGCGGGGCATCACTGAAGCTTTCTTT	CASSPQRGITEAFF
.	TRBD2	TRBV7-2	TRBJ2-2	15	TGTGCCAGCAGATTTACTAGCGGGGACACCGGGGAGCTGTTTTTT	CASRFTSGDTGELFF
.	.	TRBV19	TRBJ1-5	17	TGTGCCAGTAGTTCCTTCCCAAGGAGGAATGATAATCAGCCCCAGCATTTT	CASSSFPRRNDNQPQHF
.	.	TRBV7-9	TRBJ2-5	14	TGTGCCAGCAGCTCGCGGGGTAGCGGAGAGACCCAGTACTTC	CASSSRGSGETQYF
.	TRBD1	TRBV13	TRBJ1-6	14	TGTGCCAGCAGCGGGACAGAGCATAATTCACCCCTCCACTTT	CASSGTEHNSPLHF
.	.	TRBV3-1	TRBJ2-1	12	TGTGCCAGCAGCCTCGGCGGCTTGGGGCAGTTCTTC	CASSLGGLGQFF
.	.	TRBV7-9	TRBJ2-4	14	TGTGCCAGCAGCTTAACAGGGGCCAAAAACATTCAGTACTTC	CASSLTGAKNIQYF
once	.	TRBV28	TRBJ2-2	11	TGTGCCAGCGGACTCACCGGGGAGCTGTTTTTT	CASGLTGELFF
.	.	TRBV4-3	TRBJ2-7	14	TGCGCCAGCAGCCAAGGAACCTTCTCCTACGAGCAGTACTTC	CASSQGTFSYEQYF
.	.	TRBV7-2	TRBJ1-1	16	TGTGCCAGCAGCGCGGACACTAAGTGGGGTTACACTGAAGCTTTCTTT	CASSADTKWGYTEAFF
.	.	TRBV5-1	TRBJ1-1	14	TGCGCCAGCAGTTCGGGACTGATGAACACTGAAGCTTTCTTT	CASSSGLMNTEAFF
.	.	TRBV5-1	TRBJ2-2	16	TGCGCCAGCAGCGCAGGGGCAGGGTCAAACACCGGGGAGCTGTTTTTT	CASSAGAGSNTGELFF
.	TRBD1	TRBV4-3	TRBJ2-3	18	TGCGCCAGCAGCCAAGATTTACAGGGGAATGTCCCCACAGATACGCAGTATTTT	CASSQDLQGNVPTDTQYF
.	TRBD1	TRBV12-3/TRBV12-4	TRBJ1-3	16	TGTGCCAGCAGTTTAGGACAGGGGATCTCTGGAAACACCATATATTTT	CASSLGQGISGNTIYF
.	.	TRBV29-1	TRBJ2-2	16	TGCAGCGTTGGGGGACGGGGCGCCGCGAACACCGGGGAGCTGTTTTTT	CSVGGRGAANTGELFF
.	.	TRBV7-2	TRBJ2-7	14	TGTGCCAGCAGCCTGCGGCGGCAGTTCTACGAGCAGTACTTC	CASSLRRQFYEQYF
.	TRBD2	TRBV6-2/TRBV6-3	TRBJ2-1	14	TGTGCCAGCAGCGTTCTCGGGGGGAACAATGAGCAGTTCTTC	CASSVLGGNNEQFF
once	.	TRBV20-1	TRBJ1-1	13	TGCAGTGCTAGTACGGGAGGGGTAACTGAAGCTTTCTTT	CSASTGGVTEAFF